These 2 T cell receptor beta chains were all obtained from the same sample, sequenced in a study of T-cell reconstitution after alpha-beta-depleted transplantation in children. Preparing the TCRbeta library involved the use of unique molecular identifiers. In TCRdb, the PCR reads were re-called with MiXCR into one record per CDR3 protein. Of around 200,000 distinct CDR3 sequences detected, about 6.3% appear once; the ten largest clones hold 3% to 3.5%. The starting material was PBMCs from the stem cell graft donor, obtained from the stem cell graft. These receptors were collected from a human donor who donated a stem cell graft to a child with Wiskott-Aldrich syndrome.

This clonotype was seen many times. This chain joins TRBV20-1 and TRBJ2-7; TRBD1 might be the D (6 bases). The CDR3 is 12 residues long. Trimming removed 3 bases from V and 3 bases from J, with 9 bases in between. Germline loops: CDR1 DFQATT, CDR2 SNEGSKA (reference sequence). For the CDR3, the DNA is TGCAGTGCTAGGTGGGACAACTACGAGCAGTACTTC. Translated, it gives CSARWDNYEQYF.

The chain joins TRBV14 to TRBJ2-5; D remains ambiguous. The CDR3 has 16 amino acids. The germline gives CDR1 SGHDN, CDR2 FVKESK. Trimming took 1 base from V and 0 from J, leaving 12 bases between them. The CDR3 coding sequence is TGTGCCAGCAGCCAAGGTCGCACAACCTACCAAGAGACCCAGTACTTC. Protein product: CASSQGRTTYQETQYF.